This is a list of T cell receptor beta chains from one sample in a study of blood T cells in healthy people across ages. TCRdb reprocessed the 5' RACE reads via MiXCR and lists one record per CDR3 protein. The profile shows 750,000 to 850,000 distinct CDR3 sequences, around 25% of them singletons. The sample was also linked to a second study, of T cells of mothers and their children.

Sequenced sample: blood. These receptors were taken from a boy between 10 and 17 years old in good health. Both conserved end residues are part of each CDR3. The D gene is left open where the match is weak. The size of a clone is reported for some rows only, either as once, few or many, or as a class for expanded clones.

size,V,J,D,length,DNA,CDR3
few,TRBV20-1,TRBJ2-2,-,14,TGCAGTGCGATAGCGAGCACGAACACCGGGGAGCTGTTTTTT,CSAIASTNTGELFF
-,TRBV7-9,TRBJ2-7,-,12,TGTGCCAGCAGCCTCCTCGAGTACGAGCAGTACTTC,CASSLLEYEQYF
-,TRBV20-1,TRBJ1-1,TRBD1,14,TGCAGTGCGGAACCCGGGACAGCTTACACTGAAGCTTTCTTT,CSAEPGTAYTEAFF
-,TRBV6-2/TRBV6-3,TRBJ2-2,-,16,TGTGCCAGCAGTTACTCGATGGCGCTGAACACCGGGGAGCTGTTTTTT,CASSYSMALNTGELFF
few,TRBV20-1,TRBJ2-6,-,17,TGCAGTGCTAGTCGGGCAGGGTTGCTCTCTGGGGCCAGCGTCCTGACTTTC,CSASRAGLLSGASVLTF
few,TRBV29-1,TRBJ2-3,TRBD2,15,TGCAGCCTCCAAAGGGTAGCGGGAGGGTCAGATACGCAGTATTTT,CSLQRVAGGSDTQYF
few,TRBV4-3,TRBJ1-2,-,16,TGCGCCAGCAGCCAAGGTCTTCGGGGAACGAACTATGGCTACACCTTC,CASSQGLRGTNYGYTF
-,TRBV9,TRBJ2-2,TRBD1,14,TGTGCCAGCAGCCCACGACAGGGTCTCGGGGAGCTGTTTTTT,CASSPRQGLGELFF
few,TRBV13,TRBJ2-5,TRBD2,17,TGTGCCAGCAGCTTAGGTCCGGGACTAGCGGGAGGAGAGACCCAGTACTTC,CASSLGPGLAGGETQYF
-,TRBV27,TRBJ1-1,-,11,TGTGCCAGCAGCGCAGGCACTGAAGCTTTCTTT,CASSAGTEAFF
-,TRBV3-1,TRBJ2-5,-,14,TGTGCCAGCAGCCAATCAACTACGACAAAGACCCAGTACTTC,CASSQSTTTKTQYF
-,TRBV4-3,TRBJ2-1,-,13,TGCGCCAGCAGTTACCGACTAGACAATGAGCAGTTCTTC,CASSYRLDNEQFF
-,TRBV7-3,TRBJ2-2,-,14,TGTGCCAGCAGCTTAATGCCGAACACCGGGGAGCTGTTTTTT,CASSLMPNTGELFF
-,TRBV30,TRBJ2-1,-,14,TGTGCCTGGAGTGAACAGGTATCCTACAATGAGCAGTTCTTC,CAWSEQVSYNEQFF
-,TRBV28,TRBJ2-5,TRBD1,16,TGTGCCAGCAGTTTATGGGACAGGGTCCGACAAGAGACCCAGTACTTC,CASSLWDRVRQETQYF
-,TRBV28,TRBJ2-6,-,17,TGTGCCAGCAGTTTATGGGACGGCTATCCTGGGGCCAACGTCCTGACTTTC,CASSLWDGYPGANVLTF
-,TRBV7-2,TRBJ2-5,-,14,TGTGCCAGCAGCTTAGACGCCGGATCGGAGACCCAGTACTTC,CASSLDAGSETQYF
-,TRBV7-8,TRBJ2-5,TRBD2,15,TGTGCCAGCAGCTTAATTAGCGGGGGGGCGGAGGAGCAGTACTTC,CASSLISGGAEEQYF
few,TRBV3-1,TRBJ2-1,-,16,TGTGCCAGCAATCAGGGTTCCCCTAGCTCCTACAATGAGCAGTTCTTC,CASNQGSPSSYNEQFF
-,TRBV21-1,TRBJ2-1,-,17,TGTGCCAGCAGCAAAGCCTGTCTAGGGAGCTCCTACAATGAGCAGTTCTTC,CASSKACLGSSYNEQFF
-,TRBV2,TRBJ1-1,-,17,TGTGCCAGCAGTGAAGCGACCGCGCGGGGGGTGAACACTGAAGCTTTCTTT,CASSEATARGVNTEAFF
few,TRBV28,TRBJ1-4,-,15,TGTGCCAGCAGACCTCCCTTGCCAACTAATGAAAAACTGTTTTTT,CASRPPLPTNEKLFF
-,TRBV15,TRBJ2-5,-,14,TGTGCCACCAGCAGAGATCCCTTCCAAGAGACCCAGTACTTC,CATSRDPFQETQYF
few,TRBV7-3,TRBJ2-1,-,16,TGTGCCAGCAGCCCGACTAGGGCCCTCTCCTACAATGAGCAGTTCTTC,CASSPTRALSYNEQFF
-,TRBV7-3,TRBJ1-5,-,14,TGTGCCAGCAGTGGCCTCAACAATAATCAGCCCCAGCATTTT,CASSGLNNNQPQHF
-,TRBV4-3,TRBJ2-1,TRBD2,17,TGCGCCAGCAGCCAGACTCTAGCGGGGAGCTCCTACAATGAGCAGTTCTTC,CASSQTLAGSSYNEQFF
-,TRBV21-1,TRBJ2-3,-,14,TGTGCCAGCAGCAAGACGGGAGTTGACGATACGCAGTATTTT,CASSKTGVDDTQYF
-,TRBV28,TRBJ1-4,-,15,TGTGCCAGCAGTCCTCTGACAGCGTTTTATGAAAAACTGTTTTTT,CASSPLTAFYEKLFF
few,TRBV29-1,TRBJ2-7,-,13,TGCAGCGTTGATTCGGGCACACTCTATGAGCAGTACTTC,CSVDSGTLYEQYF
few,TRBV28,TRBJ2-2,TRBD1,15,TGTGCCAGCAGCAGGGGGACAGGGGGACCCGGGGAGCTGTTTTTT,CASSRGTGGPGELFF
-,TRBV27,TRBJ2-7,TRBD1,13,TGTGTCAGCAGCACAGGGGGCCCCTACGAGCAGTACTTC,CVSSTGGPYEQYF
-,TRBV19,TRBJ2-1,-,15,TGCGCCAGTAGGGTCGGGCATAGCTCCTACAATGAGCAGTTCTTC,CASRVGHSSYNEQFF
few,TRBV28,TRBJ2-7,TRBD1,15,TGTGCCAGCTGGGGTCCCGGGACAGGGGCATGGGAGCAGTACTTC,CASWGPGTGAWEQYF
-,TRBV27,TRBJ2-5,TRBD2,17,TGTGCCAGCAGTCCCCGGACTAGCGGGAGGGGTGTGGAGACCCAGTACTTC,CASSPRTSGRGVETQYF
-,TRBV28,TRBJ2-5,-,14,TGTGCCAGCAGACTCGGACCGATTCAAGAGACCCAGTACTTC,CASRLGPIQETQYF
few,TRBV4-2,TRBJ2-1,TRBD2,16,TGTGCCAGCAGCCAAGTCTACGGGCTAGCGGTGGATGAGCAGTTCTTC,CASSQVYGLAVDEQFF
-,TRBV28,TRBJ2-5,-,13,TGTGCCAGCAGCACGACAGCTCAAGAGACCCAGTACTTC,CASSTTAQETQYF
few,TRBV7-2,TRBJ2-7,-,14,TGTGCCAGCAGAAAGGGGGGGGGGATCTACGAGCAGTACTTC,CASRKGGGIYEQYF
-,TRBV15,TRBJ2-6,-,17,TGTGCCACCAGCAGAGCCCGACCGGGCTCTGGGGCCAACGTCCTGACTTTC,CATSRARPGSGANVLTF
-,TRBV6-2/TRBV6-3,TRBJ2-1,-,14,TGTGCCAGCAGTTACGGGGGTTCGAACAATGAGCAGTTCTTC,CASSYGGSNNEQFF
-,TRBV27,TRBJ1-2,-,13,TGTGCCAGCAGTCCCCAGGGAAGGGGCGGCTACACCTTC,CASSPQGRGGYTF
few,TRBV7-2,TRBJ2-7,TRBD2,14,TGTGCCAGCAGCTTACCAGGACTAGAGGTCGAGCAGTACTTC,CASSLPGLEVEQYF
-,TRBV10-3,TRBJ2-5,TRBD1,13,TGTGCCATCAGTCAGGGGGCCGATGAGACCCAGTACTTC,CAISQGADETQYF
-,TRBV12-3/TRBV12-4,TRBJ2-3,-,15,TGTGCCAGCAGTTTATTGGGAACAGACACAGATACGCAGTATTTT,CASSLLGTDTDTQYF
-,TRBV5-4,TRBJ1-2,-,15,TGTGCCAGCAGCTCATACACCAGGGATAACTATGGCTACACCTTC,CASSSYTRDNYGYTF
few,TRBV29-1,TRBJ2-1,TRBD2,16,TGCAGCGTTGACCCTGGGACTAGCGGCTCCTACAATGAGCAGTTCTTC,CSVDPGTSGSYNEQFF
few,TRBV29-1,TRBJ1-1,TRBD1,12,TGCAGCGTGGGGACAGTGAACACTGAAGCTTTCTTT,CSVGTVNTEAFF
-,TRBV9,TRBJ2-7,-,16,TGTGCCAGCAGCGGCCGGGACGGGAAACCCCCCTACGAGCAGTACTTC,CASSGRDGKPPYEQYF
few,TRBV7-9,TRBJ2-5,TRBD1,16,TGTGCCAGCAGCTCACTTCTCGACAGGGTACAAGAGACCCAGTACTTC,CASSSLLDRVQETQYF
-,TRBV29-1,TRBJ2-7,TRBD2,14,TGCAGCGTACTACCTAGCGGGAGGCCCAACGAGCAGTACTTC,CSVLPSGRPNEQYF
-,TRBV6-5,TRBJ2-1,TRBD1,15,TGTGCCAGCACCCAAGGGGGCCTCACCTACAATGAGCAGTTCTTC,CASTQGGLTYNEQFF
-,TRBV30,TRBJ1-4,-,14,TGTGCCTGCACTAAAGGGACGGGTAATGAAAAACTGTTTTTT,CACTKGTGNEKLFF
once,TRBV28,TRBJ2-4,TRBD1,15,TGTGCCAGCAGTTTATATCGTGACAGGGTAAACATTCAGTACTTC,CASSLYRDRVNIQYF